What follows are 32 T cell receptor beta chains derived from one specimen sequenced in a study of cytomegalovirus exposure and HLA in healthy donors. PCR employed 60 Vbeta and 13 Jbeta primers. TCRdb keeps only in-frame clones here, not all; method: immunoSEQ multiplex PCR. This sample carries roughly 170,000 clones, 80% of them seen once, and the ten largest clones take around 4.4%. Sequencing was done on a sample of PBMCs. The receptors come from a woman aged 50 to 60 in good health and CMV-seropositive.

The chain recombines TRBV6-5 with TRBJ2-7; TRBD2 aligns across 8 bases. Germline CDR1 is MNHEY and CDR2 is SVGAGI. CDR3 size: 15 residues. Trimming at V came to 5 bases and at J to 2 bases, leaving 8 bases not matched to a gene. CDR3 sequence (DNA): TGTGCCAGCAGTGGAAAGTCGGGGGGGACCTACGAGCAGTACTTC. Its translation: CASSGKSGGTYEQYF.

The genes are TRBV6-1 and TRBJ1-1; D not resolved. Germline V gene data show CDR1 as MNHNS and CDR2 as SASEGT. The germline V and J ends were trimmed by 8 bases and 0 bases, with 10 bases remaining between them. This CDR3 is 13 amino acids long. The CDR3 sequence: CASAGLLNTEAFF. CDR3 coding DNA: TGTGCCAGCGCCGGGTTACTGAACACTGAAGCTTTCTTT.

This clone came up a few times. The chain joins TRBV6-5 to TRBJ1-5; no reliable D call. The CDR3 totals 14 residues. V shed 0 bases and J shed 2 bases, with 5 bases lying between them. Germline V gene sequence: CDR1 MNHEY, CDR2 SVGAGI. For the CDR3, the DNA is TGTGCCAGCAGTTACTCTGGAGGCAATCAGCCCCAGCATTTT. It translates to CASSYSGGNQPQHF.

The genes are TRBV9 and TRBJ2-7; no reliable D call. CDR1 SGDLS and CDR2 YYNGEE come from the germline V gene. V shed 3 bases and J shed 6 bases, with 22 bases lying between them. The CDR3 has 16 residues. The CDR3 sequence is CASSARGSPTPPEQYF. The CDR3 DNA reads TGTGCCAGCAGCGCACGTGGTAGCCCAACCCCTCCCGAGCAGTACTTC.

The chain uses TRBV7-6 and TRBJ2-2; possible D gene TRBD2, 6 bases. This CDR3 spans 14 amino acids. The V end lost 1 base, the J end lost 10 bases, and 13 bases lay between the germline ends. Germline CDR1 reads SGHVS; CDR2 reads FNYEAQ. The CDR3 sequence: CASSLVEGPAELFF. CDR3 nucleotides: TGTGCCAGCAGCTTAGTGGAGGGGCCGGCGGAGCTGTTTTTT.

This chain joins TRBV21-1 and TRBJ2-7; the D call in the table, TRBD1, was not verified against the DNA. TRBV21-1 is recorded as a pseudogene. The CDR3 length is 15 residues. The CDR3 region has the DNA TGTGCCAGCAGCAAAGAATCTGGGACAGGCGACGAGCAGTACTTC. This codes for CASSKESGTGDEQYF.

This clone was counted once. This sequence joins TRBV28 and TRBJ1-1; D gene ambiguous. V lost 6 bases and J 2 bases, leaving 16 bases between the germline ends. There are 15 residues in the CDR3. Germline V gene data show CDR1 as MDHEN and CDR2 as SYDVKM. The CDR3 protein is CASRIKLPANTEAFF. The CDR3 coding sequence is TGTGCCAGCAGGATTAAACTCCCCGCTAACACTGAAGCTTTCTTT.

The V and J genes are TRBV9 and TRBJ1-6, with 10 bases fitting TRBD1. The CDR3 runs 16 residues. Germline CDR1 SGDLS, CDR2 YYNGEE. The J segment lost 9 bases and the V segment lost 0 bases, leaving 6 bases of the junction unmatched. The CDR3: CASSVALGTGVSPLHF. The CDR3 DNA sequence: TGTGCCAGCAGCGTAGCTCTTGGGACAGGGGTTTCACCCCTCCACTTT.

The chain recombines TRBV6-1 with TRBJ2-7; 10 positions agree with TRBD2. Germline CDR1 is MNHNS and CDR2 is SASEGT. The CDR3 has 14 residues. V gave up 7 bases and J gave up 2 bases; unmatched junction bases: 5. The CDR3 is CASTSSGGPYEQYF. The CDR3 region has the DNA TGTGCCAGCACAAGTAGCGGGGGGCCCTACGAGCAGTACTTC.

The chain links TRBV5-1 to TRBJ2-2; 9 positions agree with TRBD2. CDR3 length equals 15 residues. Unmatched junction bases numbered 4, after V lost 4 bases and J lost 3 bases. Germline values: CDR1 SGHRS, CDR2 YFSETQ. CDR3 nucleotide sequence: TGCGCCAGCAGCCTGAGGACTAGCGACACCGGGGAGCTGTTTTTT. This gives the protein CASSLRTSDTGELFF.

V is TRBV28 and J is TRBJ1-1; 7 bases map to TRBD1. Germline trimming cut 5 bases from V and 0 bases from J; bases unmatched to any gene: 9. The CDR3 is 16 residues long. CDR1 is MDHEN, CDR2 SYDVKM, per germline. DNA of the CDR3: TGTGCCAGCAGTGCGGTTCGGGACAGTTTGAACACTGAAGCTTTCTTT. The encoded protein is CASSAVRDSLNTEAFF.

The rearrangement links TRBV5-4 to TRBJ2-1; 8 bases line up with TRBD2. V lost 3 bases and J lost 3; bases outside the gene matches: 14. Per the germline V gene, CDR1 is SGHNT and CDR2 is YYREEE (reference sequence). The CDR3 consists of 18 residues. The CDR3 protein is CASSSKILAGTFYNEQFF. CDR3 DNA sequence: TGTGCCAGCAGCTCGAAAATTTTAGCGGGAACCTTCTACAATGAGCAGTTCTTC.

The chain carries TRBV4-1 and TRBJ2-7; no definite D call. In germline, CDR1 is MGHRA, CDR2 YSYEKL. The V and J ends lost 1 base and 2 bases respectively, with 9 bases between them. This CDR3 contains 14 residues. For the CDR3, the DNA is TGCGCCAGCAGCCAAGTTTGGGCAGCCTACGAGCAGTACTTC. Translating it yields CASSQVWAAYEQYF.

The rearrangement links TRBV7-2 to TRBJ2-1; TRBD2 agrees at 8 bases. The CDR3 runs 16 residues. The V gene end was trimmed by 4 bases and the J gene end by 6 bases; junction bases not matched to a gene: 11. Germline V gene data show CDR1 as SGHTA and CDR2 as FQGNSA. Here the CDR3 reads CASSSRASGWGNEQFF. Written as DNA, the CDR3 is TGTGCCAGCAGCTCGCGGGCTAGCGGGTGGGGCAATGAGCAGTTCTTC.

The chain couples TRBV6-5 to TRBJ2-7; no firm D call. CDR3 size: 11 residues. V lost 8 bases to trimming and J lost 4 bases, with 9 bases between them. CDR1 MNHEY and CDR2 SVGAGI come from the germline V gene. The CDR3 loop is CASLRRYEQYF. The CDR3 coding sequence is TGTGCCAGCCTTCGCCGGTACGAGCAGTACTTC.

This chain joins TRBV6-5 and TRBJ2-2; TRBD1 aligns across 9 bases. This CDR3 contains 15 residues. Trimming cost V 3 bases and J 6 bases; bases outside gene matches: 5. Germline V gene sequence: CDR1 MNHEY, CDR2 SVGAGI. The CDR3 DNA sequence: TGTGCCAGCAGTTATACGGGACAGGGTGCCGGGGAGCTGTTTTTT. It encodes CASSYTGQGAGELFF.

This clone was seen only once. CDR3 sequence reads: CASRQDGHQPQHF. The CDR3 nucleotides read TGTGCCAGTAGACAGGATGGCCATCAGCCCCAGCATTTT. The chain has TRBV28 and TRBJ1-5, with D tentatively TRBD1 (6 bases). The CDR3 sequence is 13 residues long. Germline V lookup: CDR1 MDHEN, CDR2 SYDVKM. V dropped 9 bases and J dropped 5 bases, with 14 bases sitting between them.

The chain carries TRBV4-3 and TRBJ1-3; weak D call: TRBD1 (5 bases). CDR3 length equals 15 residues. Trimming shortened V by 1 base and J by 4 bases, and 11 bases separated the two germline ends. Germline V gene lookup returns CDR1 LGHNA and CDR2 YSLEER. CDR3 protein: CASSQVWGDGNTIYF. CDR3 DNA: TGCGCCAGCAGCCAAGTCTGGGGGGACGGAAACACCATATATTTT.

The CDR3 loop reads CASGVPGGNEQYF. CDR3 DNA: TGTGCCAGCGGCGTGCCAGGGGGGAACGAGCAGTACTTC. The rearrangement links TRBV28 to TRBJ2-7; tentative D call: TRBD1 (7 bases). The V end lost 8 bases, the J end lost 5 bases, and 16 bases lay between the germline ends. CDR1 and CDR2 (germline): MDHEN, SYDVKM. CDR3 length: 13 amino acids.

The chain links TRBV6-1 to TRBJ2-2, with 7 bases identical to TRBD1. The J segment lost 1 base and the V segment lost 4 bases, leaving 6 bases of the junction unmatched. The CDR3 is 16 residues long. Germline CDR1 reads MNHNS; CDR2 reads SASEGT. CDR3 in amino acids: CASSGNRGWNTGELFF. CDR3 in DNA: TGTGCCAGCAGTGGAAACAGGGGATGGAACACCGGGGAGCTGTTTTTT.

CDR3 coding DNA: TGCGCCAGCAGCTTGGGGGGACTAGCGGGATCTTCTAGCACAGATACGCAGTATTTT. Amino acids: CASSLGGLAGSSSTDTQYF. The chain employs TRBV5-1 and TRBJ2-3; 13 bases are a match to TRBD2. The CDR3 has 19 residues. CDR1 and CDR2 (germline): SGHRS, YFSETQ. Losses at the gene ends were 0 bases for V and 0 bases for J; bases not matched to a gene: 7.

In nucleotides, the CDR3 is TGTGCCACCAGCAGAGATCTCGCGGGGCAGTACTTC. Its translation: CATSRDLAGQYF. The J gene is TRBJ2-7, the V gene TRBV15, with TRBD2 as a possible D gene (5 bases). CDR3 length equals 12 residues. V lost 0 bases and J 9 bases, leaving 9 bases between the germline ends. Germline CDR1 LNHNV, CDR2 YYDKDF (reference sequence).

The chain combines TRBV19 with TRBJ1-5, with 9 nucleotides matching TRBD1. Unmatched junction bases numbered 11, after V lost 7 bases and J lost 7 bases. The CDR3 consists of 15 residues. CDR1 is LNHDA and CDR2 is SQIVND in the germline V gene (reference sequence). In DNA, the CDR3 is TGTGCCAGTATCCCAACCGGGACAGGGAGACAGCCCCAGCATTTT. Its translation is CASIPTGTGRQPQHF.

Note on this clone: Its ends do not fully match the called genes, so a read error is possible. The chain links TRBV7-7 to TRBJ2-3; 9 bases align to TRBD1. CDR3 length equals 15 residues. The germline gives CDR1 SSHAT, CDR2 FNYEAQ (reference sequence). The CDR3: CASSLSQGAQDTQYF. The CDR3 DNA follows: TGTGCTAGCAGCTTATCACAGGGGGCGCAAGATACGCAGTATTTT.

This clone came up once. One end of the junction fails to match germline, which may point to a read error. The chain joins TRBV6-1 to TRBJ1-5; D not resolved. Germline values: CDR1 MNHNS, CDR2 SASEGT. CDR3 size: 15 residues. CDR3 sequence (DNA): TGTGCCAGCAGTCAAGCGGGCGGGAGCAATCAGCCCCAGCATTTT. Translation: CASSQAGGSNQPQHF.

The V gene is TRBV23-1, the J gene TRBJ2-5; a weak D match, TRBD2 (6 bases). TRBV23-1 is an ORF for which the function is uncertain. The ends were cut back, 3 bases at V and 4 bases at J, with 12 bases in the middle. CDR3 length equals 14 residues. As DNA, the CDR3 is TGCGCCAGCAGTCATCAGACGGAGGGAGAGACCCAGTACTTC. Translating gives CASSHQTEGETQYF.

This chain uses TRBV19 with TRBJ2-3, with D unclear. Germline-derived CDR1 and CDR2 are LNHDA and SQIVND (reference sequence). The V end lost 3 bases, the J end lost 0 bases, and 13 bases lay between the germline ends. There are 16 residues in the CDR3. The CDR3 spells CASSISGVRSTDTQYF. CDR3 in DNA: TGTGCCAGTAGTATTAGTGGTGTACGAAGCACAGATACGCAGTATTTT.

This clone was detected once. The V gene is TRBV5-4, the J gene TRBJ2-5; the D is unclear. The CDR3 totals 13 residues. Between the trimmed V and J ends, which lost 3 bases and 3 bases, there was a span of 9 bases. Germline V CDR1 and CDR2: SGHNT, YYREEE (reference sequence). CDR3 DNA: TGTGCCAGCAGCTACATCGGAGAAGAGACCCAGTACTTC. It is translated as CASSYIGEETQYF.

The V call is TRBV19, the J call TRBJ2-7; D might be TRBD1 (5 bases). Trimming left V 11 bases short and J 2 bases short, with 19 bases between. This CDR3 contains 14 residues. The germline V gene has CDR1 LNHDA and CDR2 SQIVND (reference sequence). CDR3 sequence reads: CADEGVRRAYEQYF. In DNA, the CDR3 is TGTGCCGATGAAGGGGTGCGTAGGGCCTACGAGCAGTACTTC.

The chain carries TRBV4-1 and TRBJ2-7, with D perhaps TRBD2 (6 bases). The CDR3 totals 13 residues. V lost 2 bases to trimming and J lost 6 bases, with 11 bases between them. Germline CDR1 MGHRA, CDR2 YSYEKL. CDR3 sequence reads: CASSQTTSLEQYF. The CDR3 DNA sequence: TGCGCCAGCAGCCAAACGACTAGTCTCGAGCAGTACTTC.

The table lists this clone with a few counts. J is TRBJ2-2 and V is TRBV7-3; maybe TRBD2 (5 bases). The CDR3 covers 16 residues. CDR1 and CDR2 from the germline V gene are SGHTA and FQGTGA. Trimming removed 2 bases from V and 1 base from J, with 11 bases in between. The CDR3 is CASSLGGGKNTGELFF. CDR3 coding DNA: TGTGCCAGCAGCTTAGGAGGCGGAAAGAACACCGGGGAGCTGTTTTTT.

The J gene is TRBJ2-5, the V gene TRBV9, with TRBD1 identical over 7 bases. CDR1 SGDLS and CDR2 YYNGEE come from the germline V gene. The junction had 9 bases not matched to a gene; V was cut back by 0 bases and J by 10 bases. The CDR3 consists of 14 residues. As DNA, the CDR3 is TGTGCCAGCAGCGTAGTTTCGGCAGGGGGAGACCAGTACTTC. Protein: CASSVVSAGGDQYF.